Included here is one T cell receptor (beta chain) sequence, with context. The source of the sample is a study of cytomegalovirus exposure and HLA in healthy donors. CDR1 and CDR2 (germline): MDHEN, SYDVKM. The CDR3 consists of 13 residues. V trimming: 6 bases; J trimming: 7 bases; junction bases outside the gene matches: 6. PCR primers comprised 60 Vbeta and 13 Jbeta primers. Only in-frame clones appear in the TCRdb table, and some are missing; sequencing was by immunoSEQ multiplex PCR. The sample contains about 200,000 clones, around 80% of which appear only once. The origin of this receptor is a young man in good health and CMV-seronegative. The sample was PBMCs. V gene TRBV28 combines with J gene TRBJ2-1, with 7 bases lining up with TRBD2. The CDR3 bases are TGTGCCAGCAGGCTACTAGCGCAGAATGAGCAGTTCTTC. Protein product: CASRLLAQNEQFF.